This record looks at one T cell receptor (beta chain) sequence and its context. Antigen specificity is unknown. The sample is drawn from a study of regulatory T cells in long-lasting Graves disease. Time point described: newly diagnosed GD, antithyroid drugs for less than 3 months. Construction of the TCR library relied on RNA isolated from PBMCs. Patient provenance is recorded as an endocrinology department in Xi'an, China. Whole-study findings and limits: Newly diagnosed disease favored TRBV20-1 and TRBJ2-1 over persistent disease.

Arm-PCR of CDR3 regions with iRepertoire HTBI primers generated TCR beta libraries. Using its own MiXCR run on the multiplex PCR reads, TCRdb lists one record per CDR3 protein. The sample holds some 600,000 distinct CDR3 sequences, roughly a sixth seen once. This CDR3 is built from 13 residues. Per germline, CDR1 LGHDT and CDR2 YNNKEL (reference sequence). Trimming removed 5 bases at V and 4 bases at J, with 9 bases between. These records were also assigned to another study, of T cells in Graves' hyperthyroidism and ophthalmopathy. From that report: The HTBI primer set was used in a first-round RT-PCR of the TCR CDR3. Most thyroid-expanded clonotypes above 0.001 were also found in blood.

This clonotype was sampled from a man in his late teens or twenties with Graves disease. The sequencing here drew on peripheral blood mononuclear cells (PBMCs), taken at new diagnosis, from a patient treated with antithyroid drugs. The genes are TRBV3-1 and TRBJ1-3, with D tentatively TRBD1 (6 bases). The CDR3 is CASSTTGGNTIYF. CDR3 sequence (DNA): TGTGCCAGCAGCACGACAGGAGGAAACACCATATATTTT.